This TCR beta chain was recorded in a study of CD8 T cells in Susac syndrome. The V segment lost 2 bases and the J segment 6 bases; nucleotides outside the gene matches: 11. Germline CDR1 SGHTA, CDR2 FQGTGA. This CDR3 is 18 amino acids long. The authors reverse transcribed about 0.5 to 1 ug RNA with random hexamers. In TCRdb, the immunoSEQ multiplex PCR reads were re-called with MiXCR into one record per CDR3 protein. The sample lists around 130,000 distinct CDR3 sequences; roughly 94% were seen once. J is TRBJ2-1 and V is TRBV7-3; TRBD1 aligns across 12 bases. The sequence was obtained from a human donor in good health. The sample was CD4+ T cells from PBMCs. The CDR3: CASSLFRDRGRPGNEQFF. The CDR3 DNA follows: TGTGCCAGCAGCTTATTTCGGGACAGGGGGCGTCCGGGCAATGAGCAGTTCTTC.